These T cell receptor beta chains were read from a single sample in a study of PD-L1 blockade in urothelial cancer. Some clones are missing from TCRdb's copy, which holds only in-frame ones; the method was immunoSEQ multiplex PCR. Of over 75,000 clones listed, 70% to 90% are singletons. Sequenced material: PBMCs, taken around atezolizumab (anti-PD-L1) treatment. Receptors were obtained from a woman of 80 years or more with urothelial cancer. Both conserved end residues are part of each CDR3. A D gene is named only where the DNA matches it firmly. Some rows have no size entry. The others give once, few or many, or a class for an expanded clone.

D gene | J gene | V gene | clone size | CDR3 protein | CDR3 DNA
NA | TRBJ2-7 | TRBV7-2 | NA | CASSKSPGDRYEQYF | TGTGCCAGCAGCAAATCCCCGGGAGATCGGTACGAGCAGTACTTC
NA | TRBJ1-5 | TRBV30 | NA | CAWSRRPDRSSFIQHF | TGTGCCTGGAGTAGGAGGCCTGACAGGTCTTCGTTCATTCAGCATTTT
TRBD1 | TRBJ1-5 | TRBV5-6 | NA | CASSRTGSRNQPQHF | TGTGCCAGCAGCCGGACAGGGAGTAGGAATCAGCCCCAGCATTTT
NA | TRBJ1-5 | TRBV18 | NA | CASSPQRDQPQHF | TGTGCCAGCTCACCACAGAGAGATCAGCCCCAGCATTTT
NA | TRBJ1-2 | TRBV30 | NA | CAWGTRDGYTF | TGTGCCTGGGGTACCAGGGATGGCTACACCTTC
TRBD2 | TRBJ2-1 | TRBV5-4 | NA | CASSLSLLAGALGYNEQFF | TGTGCCAGCAGCTTGTCCCTACTAGCGGGAGCGCTGGGGTACAATGAGCAGTTCTTC
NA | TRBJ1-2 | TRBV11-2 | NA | CASSLFTPGHRWRGYTF | TGTGCCAGCAGCTTATTTACCCCGGGACACCGTTGGAGAGGCTACACCTTC
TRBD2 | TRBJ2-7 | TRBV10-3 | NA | CAISGSPGLAGGTAYEQYF | TGTGCCATCAGCGGATCACCGGGACTAGCGGGAGGGACGGCCTACGAGCAGTACTTC
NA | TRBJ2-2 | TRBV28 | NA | CASSLTGGPTGELFF | TGTGCCAGCAGTTTGACCGGGGGACCCACCGGGGAGCTGTTTTTT
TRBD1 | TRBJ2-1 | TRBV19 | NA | CASSIVGTALNEQFF | TGTGCCAGTAGTATAGTAGGGACAGCCTTAAATGAGCAGTTCTTC
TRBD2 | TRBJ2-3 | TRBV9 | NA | CASTPGRGTDTQYF | TGTGCCAGCACTCCAGGGAGGGGAACAGATACGCAGTATTTT
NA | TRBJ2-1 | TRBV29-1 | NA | CSVAASGNEQFF | TGCAGCGTTGCGGCTAGTGGCAATGAGCAGTTCTTC
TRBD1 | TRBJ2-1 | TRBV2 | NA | CASTQTGIRNNEQFF | TGTGCCAGCACCCAGACAGGGATCCGTAACAATGAGCAGTTCTTC
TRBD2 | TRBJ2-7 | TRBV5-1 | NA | CASSYGLEAAEQYF | TGCGCCAGCAGCTACGGACTAGAGGCTGCCGAGCAGTACTTC
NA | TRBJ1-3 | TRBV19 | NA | CASSTTEGNTIYF | TGTGCCAGTAGCACCACAGAGGGAAACACCATATATTTT
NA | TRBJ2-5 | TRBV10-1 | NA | CASSDYSPQETQYF | TGCGCCAGCAGTGATTACAGCCCCCAAGAGACCCAGTACTTC
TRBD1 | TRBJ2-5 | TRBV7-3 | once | CASSPTGQGEETQYF | TGTGCCAGCAGCCCCACGGGACAGGGAGAAGAGACCCAGTACTTC
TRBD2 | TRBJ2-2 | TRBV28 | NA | CATNPSGRTGELFF | TGTGCCACCAACCCGAGCGGGAGAACCGGGGAGCTGTTTTTT
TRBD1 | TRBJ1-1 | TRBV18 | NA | CASSPRQGTLNTEAFF | TGTGCCAGCTCACCTCGACAGGGGACCTTGAACACTGAAGCTTTCTTT
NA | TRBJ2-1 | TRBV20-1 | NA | CSAIHTEQFF | TGCAGTGCTATACATACTGAGCAGTTCTTC
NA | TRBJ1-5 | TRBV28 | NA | CASSGGRSEPQHF | TGTGCCAGCAGTGGCGGTCGGTCAGAGCCCCAGCATTTT
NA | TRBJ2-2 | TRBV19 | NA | CASSKKIATNTGELFF | TGTGCCAGTAGTAAAAAAATAGCAACGAACACCGGGGAGCTGTTTTTT
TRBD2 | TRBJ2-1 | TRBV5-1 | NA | CASSPNLAGDGFF | TGCGCCAGCAGCCCAAATCTAGCGGGAGACGGGTTCTTC
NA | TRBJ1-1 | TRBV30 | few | CAWQRVADTEAFF | TGTGCCTGGCAGAGGGTAGCGGACACTGAAGCTTTCTTT
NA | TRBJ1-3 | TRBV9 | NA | CASSVLSGTGDTIYF | TGTGCCAGCAGCGTACTATCTGGGACGGGGGACACCATATATTTT
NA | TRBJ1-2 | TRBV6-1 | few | CASNPTGLYGYTF | TGTGCCAGCAACCCGACAGGCCTCTATGGCTACACCTTC
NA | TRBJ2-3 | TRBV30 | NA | CAWSVPGAVTDTQYF | TGTGCCTGGAGTGTACCGGGAGCGGTCACAGATACGCAGTATTTT
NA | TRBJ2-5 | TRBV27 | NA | CATITGPSGPQETQYF | TGTGCCACCATTACCGGCCCCAGCGGGCCCCAAGAGACCCAGTACTTC
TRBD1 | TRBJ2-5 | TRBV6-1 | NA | CASSVRDRGSEETQYF | TGTGCCAGCAGTGTCAGGGACAGGGGGTCCGAAGAGACCCAGTACTTC
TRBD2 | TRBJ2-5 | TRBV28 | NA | CASSLTGTSGSMKTQYF | TGTGCCAGCAGTTTAACCGGGACTAGCGGGAGTATGAAGACCCAGTACTTC
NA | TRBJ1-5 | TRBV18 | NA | CASSADRNQPQHF | TGTGCCAGCTCAGCGGACAGAAATCAGCCCCAGCATTTT
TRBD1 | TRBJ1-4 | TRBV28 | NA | CASIRQGSRSLFF | TGTGCCAGCATCAGACAGGGTTCTAGGAGTCTGTTTTTT
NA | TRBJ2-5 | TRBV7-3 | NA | CASGREGGQETQYF | TGTGCCAGCGGCAGGGAAGGGGGACAAGAGACCCAGTACTTC
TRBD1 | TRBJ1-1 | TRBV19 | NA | CSTGGNMNTEAFF | TGCAGCACAGGGGGAAACATGAACACTGAAGCTTTCTTT
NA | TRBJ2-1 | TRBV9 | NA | CASSLLAESYNEQFF | TGTGCCAGCAGCCTATTAGCGGAATCCTACAATGAGCAGTTCTTC
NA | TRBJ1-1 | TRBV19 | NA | CASSSRGKNTEAFF | TGTGCCAGTAGTAGTCGGGGGAAGAACACTGAAGCTTTCTTT
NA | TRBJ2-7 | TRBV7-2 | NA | CASSPGLTGEQYF | TGTGCCAGCAGCCCGGGACTGACGGGCGAGCAGTACTTC
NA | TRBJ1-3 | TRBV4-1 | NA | CASSQGRNTIYF | TGCGCCAGCAGCCAAGGGCGAAACACCATATATTTT
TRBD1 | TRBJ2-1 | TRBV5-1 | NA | CASTAQGVNEQFF | TGCGCCAGCACCGCCCAGGGGGTGAATGAGCAGTTCTTC
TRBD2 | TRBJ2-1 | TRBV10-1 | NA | CASSDTGGPKNEQFF | TGCGCCAGCAGTGATACGGGAGGGCCGAAGAATGAGCAGTTCTTC
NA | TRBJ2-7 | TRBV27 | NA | CASSSQTRVSYEQYF | TGTGCCAGCAGTTCCCAAACTAGAGTCTCCTACGAGCAGTACTTC